The 20 T cell receptor beta chains given below trace back to one sample, sequenced in a study of response to subunit inactivated influenza vaccine. TCRdb re-called the RT-PCR reads through MiXCR, storing one row per CDR3 protein. The sample holds roughly 500,000 distinct CDR3 sequences; 16% are singletons and the top ten take 3% to 3.5%. Material: CD4+ T cells sorted from PBMCs, obtained around 2 years after vaccination. Receptors originate from a man aged 45 to 75 who received an inactivated influenza vaccine.

This clonotype was counted at least ten times. This chain uses TRBV12-3 or TRBV12-4 with TRBJ2-1; D gene ambiguous. Trimming removed 2 bases at V and 8 bases at J, with 13 bases between. This CDR3 contains 14 residues. The CDR3 nucleotides are TGTGCCAGCAGTTTAAGGTCTGGAGTAGATGAGCAGTTCTTC. Amino acid sequence: CASSLRSGVDEQFF.

The rearrangement joins TRBV19 to TRBJ1-2; D call uncertain. Trimming left V 1 base short and J 5 bases short, with 8 bases between. The CDR3 consists of 13 residues. The V gene's germline CDR1 is LNHDA and CDR2 SQIVND (reference sequence). The CDR3 DNA is TGTGCCAGTAGTATAGTAACGTATTATGGCTACACCTTC. Its translation is CASSIVTYYGYTF.

This clonotype was picked up a small number of times. The rearrangement joins TRBV6-1 to TRBJ2-3, with 7 bases aligning to TRBD2. Germline lookup yields CDR1 MNHNS and CDR2 SASEGT. Trimming cost V 8 bases and J 0 bases; bases outside gene matches: 17. The CDR3 loop spans 18 amino acids. The CDR3 DNA follows: TGTGCCAGCCTTCCTGGGACTAACGGACGAATCAGCACAGATACGCAGTATTTT. Translated, it gives CASLPGTNGRISTDTQYF.

There are many counts of this clonotype. CDR3 coding DNA: TGTGCCAGCAGCCCGGGGGGGGTTCGTGTGCCCCAGCATTTT. Encoded protein: CASSPGGVRVPQHF. The J gene is TRBJ1-5, the V gene TRBV6-1; TRBD1 is a possible D gene (5 bases). This CDR3 contains 14 residues. CDR1 is MNHNS, CDR2 SASEGT, per germline. V lost 6 bases and J lost 9, with 18 bases in between.

The V and J genes are TRBV7-2 and TRBJ2-5, with D maybe TRBD1 (6 bases). The V gene lost 3 bases and the J gene lost 2 bases, with 13 bases spanning the gap. The CDR3 loop spans 15 amino acids. From germline, CDR1 is SGHTA and CDR2 FQGNSA. The CDR3 spells CASSFLSGQQETQYF. In DNA, the CDR3 is TGTGCCAGCAGCTTTTTAAGCGGACAGCAAGAGACCCAGTACTTC.

This chain joins TRBV15 and TRBJ2-3; no firm D call. The CDR3 covers 17 residues. From germline, CDR1 is LNHNV and CDR2 YYDKDF (reference sequence). The ends were cut back, 1 base at V and 1 base at J, with 15 bases in the middle. CDR3 residues: CATSRGVVGRGTDTQYF. CDR3 in DNA: TGTGCCACCAGCAGAGGAGTAGTGGGTCGGGGCACAGATACGCAGTATTTT.

The chain couples TRBV6-1 to TRBJ1-1; the D gene is possibly TRBD1 (5 bases). V shed 2 bases and J shed 1 base, with 8 bases lying between them. CDR1 and CDR2 from the germline V gene are MNHNS and SASEGT. CDR3 length equals 14 residues. CDR3 sequence: CASSERGRNTEAFF. The CDR3 DNA sequence: TGTGCCAGCAGTGAACGGGGACGGAACACTGAAGCTTTCTTT.

This clonotype was picked up many times. This chain links TRBV12-3 or TRBV12-4 with TRBJ1-6; TRBD1 matches 7 bases. CDR3 length: 14 amino acids. V lost 5 bases and J lost 6; bases outside the gene matches: 4. The CDR3 is CASSRDRVNSPLHF. The CDR3 DNA reads as TGTGCCAGCAGTCGTGACAGGGTTAATTCACCCCTCCACTTT.

V is TRBV20-1 and J is TRBJ2-5, with 9 bases identical to TRBD2. Unmatched junction bases numbered 9, after V lost 0 bases and J lost 1 base. This CDR3 is built from 17 residues. Germline V CDR1 and CDR2: DFQATT, SNEGSKA (reference sequence). The CDR3 coding sequence is TGCAGTGCTAGAGATGACGGGCTAGCGGGGTTCCAAGAGACCCAGTACTTC. Translation gives CSARDDGLAGFQETQYF.

This clonotype was counted between two and nine times. This chain links TRBV20-1 with TRBJ2-1, with D hard to call. Germline CDR1 and CDR2: DFQATT and SNEGSKA (reference sequence). This CDR3 has 15 residues. The V end lost 1 base, the J end lost 3 bases, and 13 bases lay between the germline ends. The CDR3 region has the DNA TGCAGTGCTAGAGCCCCCGGTCCTTACTACAATGAGCAGTTCTTC. Translated: CSARAPGPYYNEQFF.

The chain is built from TRBV10-3 and TRBJ2-7, with 16 nucleotides matching TRBD2. In germline, CDR1 is ENHRY, CDR2 SYGVKD. The CDR3 has 20 amino acids. V dropped 6 bases and J dropped 2; count of bases not matched to a gene: 16. CDR3 coding DNA: TGTGCCATCAGCAAGGGACTAGCGGGAGGGTACACCATTTCCCCCTACGAGCAGTACTTC. Its protein product is CAISKGLAGGYTISPYEQYF.

This clonotype was seen a handful of times. CDR3 sequence: CASSLSGKKDYGYTF. The CDR3 DNA sequence: TGTGCCAGCAGCTTATCAGGGAAAAAAGACTATGGCTACACCTTC. V is TRBV7-2 and J is TRBJ1-2, with a weak D call TRBD1 (5 bases). This CDR3 is built from 15 residues. Looked up from germline, CDR1 is SGHTA and CDR2 is FQGNSA. V was cut by 2 bases and J by 3 bases, with 13 bases left in between. Combining the CDR3 with reference TRBV7-2 and TRBJ1-2 gives the whole variable domain GAGVSQSPSNKVTEKGKDVELRCDPISGHTALYWYRQSLGQGLEFLIYFQGNSAPDKSGLPSDRFSAERTGGSVSTLTIQRTQQEDSAVYLCASSLSGKKDYGYTFGSGTRLTVV.

This clonotype was counted a few times. The genes are TRBV4-3 and TRBJ1-6, with D perhaps TRBD1 (5 bases). This CDR3 is built from 13 residues. The V end lost 5 bases, the J end lost 8 bases, and 10 bases lay between the germline ends. CDR1 and CDR2 (germline): LGHNA, YSLEER. This CDR3 reads CASSIEGDSPLHF. The CDR3 DNA sequence: TGCGCCAGCAGCATTGAAGGGGATTCACCCCTCCACTTT.

This clonotype was observed many times. The V gene is TRBV7-2, the J gene TRBJ2-1; D possibly corresponds to TRBD1 (5 bases). The germline gives CDR1 SGHTA, CDR2 FQGNSA. CDR3 length: 11 amino acids. With 5 bases removed from V and 10 bases from J, the gap between germline ends came to 9 bases. CDR3 in DNA: TGTGCCAGCAGCCAGACAGCCGAGCAGTTCTTC. Translated, it gives CASSQTAEQFF.

J is TRBJ2-2 and V is TRBV20-1, with a possible D match to TRBD2 (7 bases). This CDR3 region has 15 residues. CDR1 DFQATT and CDR2 SNEGSKA come from the germline V gene (reference sequence). The V end was cut by 3 bases, the J end by 4 bases, with 15 bases between. The CDR3 region has the DNA TGCAGTGCTAGTATGGAGGGAGGGGGCACCGGGGAGCTGTTTTTT. This gives the protein CSASMEGGGTGELFF.

The chain carries TRBV19 and TRBJ2-7, with D possibly matching TRBD1 (5 bases). V lost 3 bases and J 3 bases, leaving 12 bases between the germline ends. There are 14 residues in the CDR3. CDR1 LNHDA and CDR2 SQIVND come from the germline V gene (reference sequence). The CDR3, as DNA: TGTGCCAGTAGTATTACGACAGTAGTCTACGAGCAGTACTTC. Its protein product is CASSITTVVYEQYF.

The rearrangement joins TRBV9 to TRBJ1-3; D gene uncertain. CDR3 size: 18 residues. Deletions cut 0 bases from V and 0 bases from J, with 16 bases between. Germline values: CDR1 SGDLS, CDR2 YYNGEE. The CDR3 DNA follows: TGTGCCAGCAGCGTAGATCCGGTCGGCCAATACTCTGGAAACACCATATATTTT. This codes for CASSVDPVGQYSGNTIYF. Complete variable domain (other parts from reference TRBV9 and TRBJ1-3): DSGVTQTPKHLITATGQRVTLRCSPRSGDLSVYWYQQSLDQGLQFLIQYYNGEERAKGNILERFSAQQFPDLHSELNLSSLELGDSALYFCASSVDPVGQYSGNTIYFGEGSWLTVV.

The genes are TRBV4-3 and TRBJ1-3; unclear D gene. CDR3 length equals 16 residues. V gave up 0 bases and J gave up 6 bases, with 15 bases separating them. Germline V CDR1 and CDR2: LGHNA, YSLEER. The CDR3 sequence: CASSQDRPGSKNTIYF. The CDR3 coding sequence is TGCGCCAGCAGCCAAGATCGTCCGGGATCGAAAAACACCATATATTTT.

This clonotype has more than one count but fewer than ten. The chain carries TRBV4-1 and TRBJ2-3; D is perhaps TRBD1 (6 bases). V dropped 0 bases and J dropped 2 bases, with 12 bases sitting between them. This CDR3 contains 16 residues. CDR1 and CDR2 from the germline V gene are MGHRA and YSYEKL. Here the CDR3 DNA reads TGCGCCAGCAGCCAAGATCCAGGGGTAAACACAGATACGCAGTATTTT. Amino acids: CASSQDPGVNTDTQYF.

The genes are TRBV5-1 and TRBJ2-2, with 12 bases that match TRBD2. Germline V CDR1 and CDR2: SGHRS, YFSETQ. The CDR3 totals 18 residues. The V segment lost 4 bases and the J segment 5 bases; nucleotides outside the gene matches: 12. The CDR3 region has the DNA TGCGCCAGCAGCACCGGACTAGCGGGATCCGCGAGGACCGGGGAGCTGTTTTTT. Protein product: CASSTGLAGSARTGELFF.